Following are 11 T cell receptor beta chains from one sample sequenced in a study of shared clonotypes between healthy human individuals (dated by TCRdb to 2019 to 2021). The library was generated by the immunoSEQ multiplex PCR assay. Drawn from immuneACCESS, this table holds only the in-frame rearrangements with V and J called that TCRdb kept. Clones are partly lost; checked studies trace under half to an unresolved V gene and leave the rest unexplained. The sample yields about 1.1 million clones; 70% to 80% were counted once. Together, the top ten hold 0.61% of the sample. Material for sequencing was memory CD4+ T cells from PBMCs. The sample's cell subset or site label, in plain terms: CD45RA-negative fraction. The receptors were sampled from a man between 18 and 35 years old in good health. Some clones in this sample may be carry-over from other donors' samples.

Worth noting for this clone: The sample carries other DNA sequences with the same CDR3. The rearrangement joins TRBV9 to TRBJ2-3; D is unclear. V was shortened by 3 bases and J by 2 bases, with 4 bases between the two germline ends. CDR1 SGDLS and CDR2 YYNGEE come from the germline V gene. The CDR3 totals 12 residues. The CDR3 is CASSGSTDTQYF. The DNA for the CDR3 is TGTGCCAGCAGCGGATCCACAGATACGCAGTATTTT.

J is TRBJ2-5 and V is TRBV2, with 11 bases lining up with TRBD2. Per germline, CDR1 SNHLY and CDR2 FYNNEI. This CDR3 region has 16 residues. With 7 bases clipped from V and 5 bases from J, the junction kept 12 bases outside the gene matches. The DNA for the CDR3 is TGTGCCAGCACCCCACTAGCGGGAGTTGGCGGGGAGACCCAGTACTTC. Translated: CASTPLAGVGGETQYF.

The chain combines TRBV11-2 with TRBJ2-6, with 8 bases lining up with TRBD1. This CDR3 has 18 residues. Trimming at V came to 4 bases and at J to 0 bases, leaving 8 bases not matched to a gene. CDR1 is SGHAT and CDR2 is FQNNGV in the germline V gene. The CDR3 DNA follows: TGTGCCAGCAGCTCCCTTTACAGGGGGAGCTCTGGGGCCAACGTCCTGACTTTC. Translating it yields CASSSLYRGSSGANVLTF.

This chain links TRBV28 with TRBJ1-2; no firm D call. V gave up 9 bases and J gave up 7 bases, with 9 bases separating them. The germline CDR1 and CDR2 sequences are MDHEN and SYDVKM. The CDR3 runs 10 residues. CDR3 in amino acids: CASGWGGYTF. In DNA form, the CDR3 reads TGTGCCAGTGGCTGGGGTGGCTACACCTTC.

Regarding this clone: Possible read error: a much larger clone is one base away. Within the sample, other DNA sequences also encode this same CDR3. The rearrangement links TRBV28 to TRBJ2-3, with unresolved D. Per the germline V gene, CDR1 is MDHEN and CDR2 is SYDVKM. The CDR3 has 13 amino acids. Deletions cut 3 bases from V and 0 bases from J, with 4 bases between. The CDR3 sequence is CASSLGSTDTQYF. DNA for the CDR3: TGTGCCAGCAGTTTGGGAAGCACAGATACGCAGTATTTT.

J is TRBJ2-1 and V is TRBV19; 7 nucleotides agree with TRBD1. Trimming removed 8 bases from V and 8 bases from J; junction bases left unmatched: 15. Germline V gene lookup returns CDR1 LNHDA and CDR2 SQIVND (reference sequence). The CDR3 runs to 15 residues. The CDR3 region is CASYVRRQGRDEQFF. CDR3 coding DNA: TGTGCCAGTTACGTACGTAGACAGGGCCGTGATGAGCAGTTCTTC.

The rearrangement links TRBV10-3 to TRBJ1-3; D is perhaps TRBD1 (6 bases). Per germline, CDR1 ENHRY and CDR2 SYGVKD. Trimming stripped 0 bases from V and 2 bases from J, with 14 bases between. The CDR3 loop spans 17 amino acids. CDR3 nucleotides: TGTGCCATCAGTGAGTCGGGGGCAGGAAGGGCTGGAAACACCATATATTTT. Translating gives CAISESGAGRAGNTIYF.

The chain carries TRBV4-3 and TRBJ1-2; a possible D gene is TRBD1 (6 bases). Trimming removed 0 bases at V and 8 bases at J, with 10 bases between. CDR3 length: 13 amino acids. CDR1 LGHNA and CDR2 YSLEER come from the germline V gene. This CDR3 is CASSQEIRGGYTF. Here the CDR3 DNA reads TGCGCCAGCAGCCAAGAGATTAGGGGGGGCTACACCTTC.

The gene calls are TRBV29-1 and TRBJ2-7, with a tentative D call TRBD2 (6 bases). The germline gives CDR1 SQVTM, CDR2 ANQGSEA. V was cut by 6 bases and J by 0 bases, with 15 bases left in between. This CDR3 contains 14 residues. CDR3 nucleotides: TGCAGCGTCGCTGGGAGGCTGACCTCCTACGAGCAGTACTTC. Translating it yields CSVAGRLTSYEQYF.

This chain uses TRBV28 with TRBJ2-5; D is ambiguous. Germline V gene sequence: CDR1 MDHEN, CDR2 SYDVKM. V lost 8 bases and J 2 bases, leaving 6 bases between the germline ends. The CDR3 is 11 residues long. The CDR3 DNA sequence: TGTGCCAGCGTCTCGCAAGAGACCCAGTACTTC. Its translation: CASVSQETQYF.

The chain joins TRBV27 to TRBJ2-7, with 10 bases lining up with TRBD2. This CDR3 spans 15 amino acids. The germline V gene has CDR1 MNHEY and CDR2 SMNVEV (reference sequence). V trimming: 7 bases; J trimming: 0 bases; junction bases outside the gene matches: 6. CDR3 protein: CASNRLAGNSYEQYF. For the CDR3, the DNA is TGTGCCAGCAACCGACTAGCGGGTAACTCCTACGAGCAGTACTTC.